These 2 T cell receptor beta chains were all obtained from the same sample, sequenced in a study of T cells in Graves' hyperthyroidism and ophthalmopathy. Amplification yielded TCR beta CDR3 regions, with RNA transcripts as the source. RT-PCR in the first round (using the HTBI primer set) targeted the TCR CDR3. From the multiplex PCR reads, TCRdb called clonotypes with MiXCR, one entry per CDR3 protein. Of approximately 600,000 distinct CDR3 sequences in the sample, roughly 20% were seen once. The source material was blood. The receptors were gathered from a man aged 25-45 years with Graves' ophthalmopathy.

The sample holds a few counts of this clonotype. The chain has TRBV4-3 and TRBJ1-2; no firm D call. Germline CDR1 LGHNA, CDR2 YSLEER. V was clipped by 4 bases and J by 0 bases, with 9 bases between them. The length of the CDR3 is 14 residues. The CDR3 spells CASSPTYPNYGYTF. Written as DNA, the CDR3 is TGCGCCAGCAGCCCGACATACCCTAACTATGGCTACACCTTC.

This clonotype was recorded many times. The V and J genes are TRBV2 and TRBJ1-1; D might be TRBD1 (6 bases). Germline loops: CDR1 SNHLY, CDR2 FYNNEI. The CDR3 covers 14 residues. Trimming took 6 bases from V and 5 from J, leaving 16 bases between them. The CDR3 nucleotides are TGTGCCAGCAGGGAGATGGTAGGGGGGACTGAAGCTTTCTTT. It yields the protein CASREMVGGTEAFF.